The 25 T cell receptor beta chains in this list originate from one sample, sequenced in a study of T cells expressing NK-cell markers. TCRdb processed the 5' RACE reads again and assigns one entry to each CDR3 protein, with no DNA. The sample spans about 380,000 distinct CDR3 sequences; the ten largest clones claim around 4.9%. The material sequenced was blood T cells: a sorted CD56 or NKG2C T cell subset, CD4+ or CD8+ T cells, or bulk PBMC T cells (not recorded which). The receptors come from a man aged 18-69 years in good health.

J is TRBJ2-1 and V is TRBV19; TCRdb names TRBD2, which stays unverified in the absence of DNA. The CDR3 totals 15 residues. CDR1 and CDR2 (germline): LNHDA, SQIVND (reference sequence). CDR3 loop: CASSIAPGLAAEQFF.

The chain uses TRBV7-2 and TRBJ2-1; TCRdb designates TRBD2, a call that cannot be tested without DNA. The CDR3 sequence is 17 residues long. Looked up from germline, CDR1 is SGHTA and CDR2 is FQGNSA. The CDR3 region is CASSQSKILASYNEQFF. Drawing the rest from reference TRBV7-2 and TRBJ2-1, the complete variable domain is GAGVSQSPSNKVTEKGKDVELRCDPISGHTALYWYRQSLGQGLEFLIYFQGNSAPDKSGLPSDRFSAERTGGSVSTLTIQRTQQEDSAVYLCASSQSKILASYNEQFFGPGTRLTVL.

The chain employs TRBV12-3 or TRBV12-4 and TRBJ2-1; no DNA is available, so the TRBD1 call from TCRdb remains unchecked. The CDR3 totals 15 residues. The CDR3 loop reads CASSLIIGQGAEQFF.

J is TRBJ2-5 and V is TRBV6-1; TCRdb's D gene call, TRBD1, goes unchecked for lack of DNA. Germline loops: CDR1 MNHNS, CDR2 SASEGT. The CDR3 sequence is 14 residues long. CDR3 loop: CASSPGAGAETQYF.

The chain has TRBV4-1 and TRBJ2-1; there is no DNA to check the TCRdb D call of TRBD2. Germline CDR1 is MGHRA and CDR2 is YSYEKL. This CDR3 is built from 17 residues. The CDR3 protein is CASSQARSSGGAGEQFF.

The chain employs TRBV6-1 and TRBJ1-6; TCRdb proposes TRBD1, but this gene call is untestable without DNA. This CDR3 region has 14 residues. Germline V lookup: CDR1 MNHNS, CDR2 SASEGT. The CDR3 protein is CASKGITPIAPLHF.

The chain joins TRBV6-5 to TRBJ1-4; there is no DNA to check the TCRdb D call of TRBD1. The germline V gene has CDR1 MNHEY and CDR2 SVGAGI. The CDR3 runs 18 residues. The chain's CDR3 is CASSYDPGGAGVNEKLFF.

The chain uses TRBV7-2 and TRBJ2-5; the D call of TRBD2 rests on TCRdb alone, since no DNA is present to check it. The CDR3 is 17 amino acids. Germline V lookup: CDR1 SGHTA, CDR2 FQGNSA. CDR3 amino acids: CASSPQVAGGPLETQYF. Filled out from reference TRBV7-2 and TRBJ2-5, the complete variable domain reads GAGVSQSPSNKVTEKGKDVELRCDPISGHTALYWYRQSLGQGLEFLIYFQGNSAPDKSGLPSDRFSAERTGGSVSTLTIQRTQQEDSAVYLCASSPQVAGGPLETQYFGPGTRLLVL.

This chain links TRBV5-6 with TRBJ2-1; TCRdb proposes TRBD2, but this gene call is untestable without DNA. The CDR3 loop spans 14 amino acids. The germline V gene has CDR1 SGHDT and CDR2 YYEEEE. This CDR3 reads CASSLPSDHNEQFF.

The chain carries TRBV6-5 and TRBJ2-3; TCRdb's assignment of TRBD1 cannot be checked, as there is no DNA. The germline CDR1 and CDR2 sequences are MNHEY and SVGAGI. CDR3 length equals 15 residues. The chain's CDR3 is CASSYSGQGLNTQYF.

This rearrangement joins TRBV20-1 to TRBJ1-2; TCRdb reports TRBD1, a call that lacks DNA to check it against. Germline CDR1 reads DFQATT; CDR2 reads SNEGSKA (reference sequence). The length of the CDR3 is 13 residues. Here the CDR3 reads CSPKAGGYYGYTF.

The genes are TRBV19 and TRBJ2-1; TCRdb selects TRBD2, and the lack of DNA leaves this call unchecked. This CDR3 has 14 amino acids. Germline V CDR1 and CDR2: LNHDA, SQIVND (reference sequence). CDR3 loop: CASSGGGLDNEQFF.

This chain links TRBV11-2 with TRBJ2-3; TCRdb selects TRBD1, and the lack of DNA leaves this call unchecked. The CDR3 consists of 17 residues. Germline V CDR1 and CDR2: SGHAT, FQNNGV. CDR3 loop: CASSLEPAQGRTDTQYF.

This chain connects TRBV6-1 to TRBJ2-3; the D gene TCRdb calls, TRBD1, cannot be checked with no DNA. The germline V gene has CDR1 MNHNS and CDR2 SASEGT. The CDR3 runs to 16 residues. CDR3 amino acids: CASSPLGQTSTDTQYF.

The chain recombines TRBV11-2 with TRBJ2-2; the TCRdb call, TRBD2, lacks DNA for checking. CDR3 length equals 16 residues. Germline V lookup: CDR1 SGHAT, CDR2 FQNNGV. The CDR3 here is CASSLAGLAAPGELFF.

The V and J genes are TRBV6-2 or TRBV6-3 and TRBJ2-1; the TCRdb D gene call, TRBD2, has no DNA to confirm it. The germline V gene has CDR1 MNHEY and CDR2 SVGEGT. The CDR3 has 13 residues. CDR3 in amino acids: CASSSGTRNEQFF.

The chain carries TRBV7-9 and TRBJ2-5; the TRBD1 assignment by TCRdb is unverifiable without DNA. Germline lookup yields CDR1 SEHNR and CDR2 FQNEAQ (reference sequence). The CDR3 has 14 amino acids. The CDR3: CASSSRDRQETQYF.

The chain links TRBV4-2 to TRBJ2-1. This CDR3 has 15 residues. Germline-derived CDR1 and CDR2 are LGHNA and YNFKEQ. The CDR3 reads CASSQDVLLANEQFF.

This chain connects TRBV7-3 to TRBJ2-1; TCRdb reports TRBD2, a call that lacks DNA to check it against. The CDR3 contains 16 residues. The germline V gene has CDR1 SGHTA and CDR2 FQGTGA. CDR3 protein: CASSLIPTSGRNEQFF.

This chain links TRBV7-9 with TRBJ2-3; TCRdb lists TRBD1, though no DNA is available to test this call. Per germline, CDR1 SEHNR and CDR2 FQNEAQ (reference sequence). The CDR3 is 16 residues long. The CDR3 sequence: CASSSRTGGVYDTQYF.

The V gene is TRBV5-1, the J gene TRBJ1-2; no DNA is available, so the TRBD1 call from TCRdb remains unchecked. CDR1 and CDR2 (germline): SGHRS, YFSETQ. The CDR3 spans 14 residues. CDR3 sequence: CASSLGTGGDGYTF. The complete variable domain, with remaining parts taken from reference TRBV5-1 and TRBJ1-2, reads KAGVTQTPRYLIKTRGQQVTLSCSPISGHRSVSWYQQTPGQGLQFLFEYFSETQRNKGNFPGRFSGRQFSNSRSEMNVSTLELGDSALYLCASSLGTGGDGYTFGSGTRLTVV.

This chain uses TRBV2 with TRBJ2-7. The CDR3 contains 12 residues. The germline V gene encodes CDR1 SNHLY and CDR2 FYNNEI. CDR3 sequence reads: CASSEEIYEQYF.

V usage is TRBV12-3 or TRBV12-4 and J usage is TRBJ1-2; TCRdb outputs TRBD1, but without DNA this stays unchecked. This CDR3 has 15 residues. This chain's CDR3 is CASSFGLDRARGYTF.

The chain uses TRBV28 and TRBJ1-2. CDR3 size: 12 residues. Per germline, CDR1 MDHEN and CDR2 SYDVKM. The CDR3 is CASNTELYGYTF.

The chain's CDR3 is CASSWGDSQETQYF. The chain combines TRBV5-6 with TRBJ2-5; the TRBD1 assignment by TCRdb is unverifiable without DNA. This CDR3 has 14 residues. Germline assignment: CDR1 SGHDT and CDR2 YYEEEE.